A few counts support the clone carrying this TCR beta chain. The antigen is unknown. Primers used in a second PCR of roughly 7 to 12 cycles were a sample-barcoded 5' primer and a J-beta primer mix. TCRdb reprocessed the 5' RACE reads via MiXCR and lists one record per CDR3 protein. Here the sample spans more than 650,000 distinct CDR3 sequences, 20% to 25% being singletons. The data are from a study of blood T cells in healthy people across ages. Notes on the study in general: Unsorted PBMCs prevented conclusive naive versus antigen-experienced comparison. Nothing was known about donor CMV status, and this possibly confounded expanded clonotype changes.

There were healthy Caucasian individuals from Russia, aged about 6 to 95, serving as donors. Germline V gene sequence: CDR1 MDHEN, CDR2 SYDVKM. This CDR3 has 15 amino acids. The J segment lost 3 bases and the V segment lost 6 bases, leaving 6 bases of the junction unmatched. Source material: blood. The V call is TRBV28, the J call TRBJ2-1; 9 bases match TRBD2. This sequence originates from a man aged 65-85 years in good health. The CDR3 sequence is CASSQRGDFYNEQFF. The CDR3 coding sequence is TGTGCCAGCAGCCAGCGGGGGGATTTCTACAATGAGCAGTTCTTC. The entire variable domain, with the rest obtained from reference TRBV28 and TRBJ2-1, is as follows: DVKVTQSSRYLVKRTGEKVFLECVQDMDHENMFWYRQDPGLGLRLIYFSYDVKMKEKGDIPEGYSVSREKKERFSLILESASTNQTSMYLCASSQRGDFYNEQFFGPGTRLTVL.